These 7 T cell receptor beta chains originate from one sample sequenced in a study of early T cells in non-severe SARS-CoV-2 infection. TCRdb passed the 5' RACE reads through MiXCR, listing each CDR3 protein once. The table includes under 60,000 distinct CDR3 sequences, 5.6% detected once. The sample taken for sequencing was whole blood. Receptors were obtained from an adult who was a healthcare worker with PCR-confirmed SARS-CoV-2 infection or an uninfected control (not recorded which).

Within the sample, this clonotype is medium-sized (0.01 to 0.1%). The chain recombines TRBV27 with TRBJ1-1; D is perhaps TRBD1 (6 bases). The CDR3 totals 15 residues. CDR1 and CDR2 from the germline V gene are MNHEY and SMNVEV (reference sequence). V lost 6 bases to trimming and J lost 8 bases, with 22 bases between them. CDR3 bases: TGTGCCAGCAGGGACAACACAGGGAATTCAAACGAAGCTTTCTTT. Amino acids: CASRDNTGNSNEAFF.

There are many counts of this clonotype. The chain uses TRBV6-5 and TRBJ2-5; a possible D gene is TRBD1 (6 bases). V shed 2 bases and J shed 5 bases, with 9 bases lying between them. The germline V gene has CDR1 MNHEY and CDR2 SVGAGI. This CDR3 has 13 amino acids. The CDR3 is CASSYAQGETQYF. The DNA of the CDR3 is TGTGCCAGCAGTTACGCACAGGGCGAGACCCAGTACTTC.

The chain uses TRBV20-1 and TRBJ2-3; the match to TRBD2 covers 8 bases. This CDR3 region has 16 residues. The germline V gene has CDR1 DFQATT and CDR2 SNEGSKA (reference sequence). The J segment lost 5 bases and the V segment lost 3 bases, leaving 13 bases of the junction unmatched. The CDR3, as DNA: TGCAGTGCTAGGGGCCTTGTCCGGGAGGGGGAAGATACGCAGTATTTT. Translating it yields CSARGLVREGEDTQYF.

This clonotype was counted many times. V usage is TRBV4-1 and J usage is TRBJ1-4, with TRBD1 as a possible D gene (5 bases). Germline-derived CDR1 and CDR2 are MGHRA and YSYEKL. V lost 6 bases, J lost 8 bases, and 16 bases lay in between. The CDR3 sequence is 14 residues long. CDR3 sequence (DNA): TGCGCCAGCAGAACCGGGACCGACAAGGAAAAACTGTTTTTT. Protein sequence: CASRTGTDKEKLFF.

The chain uses TRBV7-2 and TRBJ2-5; 7 bases align to TRBD1. V lost 2 bases to trimming and J lost 1 base; unmatched junction nucleotides: 4. The germline CDR1 and CDR2 sequences are SGHTA and FQGNSA. The CDR3 is 15 residues long. CDR3 protein: CASSLMRGRQETQYF. DNA of the CDR3: TGTGCCAGCAGCTTAATGAGGGGGCGCCAAGAGACCCAGTACTTC.

The chain links TRBV30 to TRBJ1-3; D gene ambiguous. The CDR3 spans 12 residues. Germline V CDR1 and CDR2: GTSNPN, SVGIG (reference sequence). The V end was cut by 5 bases, the J end by 2 bases, with 7 bases between. DNA for the CDR3: TGTGCCTGGTCCCGTACTGGAAACACCATATATTTT. Protein: CAWSRTGNTIYF.

This clonotype was observed a few times. The chain uses TRBV2 and TRBJ1-6; no clear D gene. The germline V gene has CDR1 SNHLY and CDR2 FYNNEI. V was pared by 1 base and J by 13 bases, with 8 bases between. CDR3 size: 12 residues. CDR3 amino acids: CASSEVTRPLHF. The DNA for the CDR3 is TGTGCCAGCAGTGAAGTGACTAGGCCCCTCCACTTT.